This T cell receptor beta chain was recorded in a study of cytotoxic CD8 clonotypes in ibrutinib-treated CLL. Study conclusions and caveats: Clonality rose at ibrutinib response, held steady in sustained remission, and fell toward baseline at progression.

Clones were read by immunoSEQ multiplex PCR, and TCRdb kept only the in-frame ones, dropping some. The sample gives roughly 300,000 clones, more than 70% of which show up once; roughly 5.7% is in the top ten. Notes on this clone: Its antigen is as yet unknown.

The origin of this receptor is a human donor with chronic lymphocytic leukemia. The sequenced sample was PBMCs, obtained at disease progression, from a patient treated with ibrutinib.

This chain's CDR3 is CASSPLRSGNTIYF. In nucleotides, the CDR3 is TGTGCCAGCAGCCCCCTGCGGTCTGGAAACACCATATATTTT. The V gene is TRBV7-9, the J gene TRBJ1-3; D is uncertain. V lost 5 bases, J lost 1 base, and 9 bases lay in between. The CDR3 covers 14 residues. Germline assignment: CDR1 SEHNR and CDR2 FQNEAQ (reference sequence).